Listed below are T cell receptor beta chains from one sample, sequenced in a study of CD8 T cells in Susac syndrome. TCRdb used MiXCR to reprocess the immunoSEQ multiplex PCR reads, holding one entry per CDR3 protein. The sample lists 180,000 or so distinct CDR3 sequences; around 96% were seen once. Sequencing input: CD4+ T cells from PBMCs. These receptors were obtained from a human donor in good health. The CDR3 runs from the conserved cysteine through the conserved F or W. D genes are given only for firm matches. For some rows the clone size is stated as once, few or many, or as a class when expanded; others skip it.

V: TRBV28; length: 13; J: TRBJ2-3; D: NA; size: NA; CDR3: CASSKLGLDTQYF; DNA: TGTGCCAGCAGCAAACTAGGGCTAGATACGCAGTATTTT
V: TRBV29-1; length: 14; J: TRBJ2-2; D: NA; size: once; CDR3: CSVEARGDTGELFF; DNA: TGCAGCGTTGAAGCTCGAGGGGACACCGGGGAGCTGTTTTTT
V: TRBV20-1; length: 15; J: TRBJ2-5; D: NA; size: NA; CDR3: CSAPPLGTGEETQYF; DNA: TGCAGTGCCCCCCCTTTGGGGACGGGGGAAGAGACCCAGTACTTC
V: TRBV12-3/TRBV12-4; length: 14; J: TRBJ1-6; D: TRBD1; size: once; CDR3: CAIRQGSYNSPLHF; DNA: TGTGCCATAAGACAGGGCTCCTATAATTCACCCCTCCACTTT
V: TRBV29-1; length: 13; J: TRBJ2-5; D: NA; size: NA; CDR3: CSVADFPLETQYF; DNA: TGCAGCGTTGCGGACTTTCCATTGGAGACCCAGTACTTC
V: TRBV7-9; length: 14; J: TRBJ2-5; D: NA; size: NA; CDR3: CASRRGGVQETQYF; DNA: TGTGCCAGCAGACGAGGAGGTGTACAAGAGACCCAGTACTTC
V: TRBV6-5; length: 17; J: TRBJ2-7; D: NA; size: NA; CDR3: CASSYSRTVGETYEQYF; DNA: TGTGCCAGCAGTTACTCGAGGACAGTCGGGGAGACCTACGAGCAGTACTTC
V: TRBV5-1; length: 15; J: TRBJ2-5; D: TRBD1; size: NA; CDR3: CASSLGGQGQAPQYF; DNA: TGCGCCAGCAGCCTTGGTGGACAGGGTCAAGCGCCCCAGTACTTC
V: TRBV2; length: 14; J: TRBJ2-1; D: TRBD2; size: NA; CDR3: CASKKSGALYEQFF; DNA: TGTGCCAGTAAGAAAAGCGGGGCCTTGTATGAGCAGTTCTTC
V: TRBV27; length: 16; J: TRBJ2-7; D: NA; size: NA; CDR3: CASSDSPGQDSYEQYF; DNA: TGTGCCAGCAGTGATTCTCCGGGACAAGACTCCTACGAGCAGTACTTC
V: TRBV18; length: 12; J: TRBJ2-7; D: NA; size: NA; CDR3: CASSPQRHEQYF; DNA: TGTGCCAGCTCACCTCAGAGGCACGAGCAGTACTTC